The clone carrying this T cell receptor beta chain was seen at least ten times. Investigators prepared the TCR beta libraries by applying iRepertoire HTBI primers and Arm-PCR of CDR3 regions. One entry per CDR3 protein, called by TCRdb with MiXCR from the multiplex PCR reads. The sample includes about 420,000 distinct CDR3 sequences, approximately 16% of them seen just once. CDR3 length: 12 residues. The ends were cut back, 5 bases at V and 4 bases at J, with 9 bases in the middle. In germline, CDR1 is KGHSH, CDR2 LQKENI. These data come from a study of regulatory T cells in long-lasting Graves disease. The time point denotes: newly diagnosed GD, antithyroid drugs for less than 3 months. Making the TCR library involved RNA that had been extracted from PBMCs. EDTA tubes were used for drawing approximately 8.4 milliliters of peripheral blood. These sequences were also reported in another study, on T cells in Graves' hyperthyroidism and ophthalmopathy. As that report states: Orbital computed tomography and thyroid ultrasound, together with serum TRAb and thyroxine and clinical symptoms, were used for diagnoses.

This TCR came from a young woman with Graves disease. Material: peripheral blood mononuclear cells (PBMCs), obtained at new diagnosis, from a patient treated with antithyroid drugs. This chain uses TRBV18 with TRBJ2-7; D ambiguous. The CDR3 loop is CASSGSSYEQYF. The CDR3 DNA sequence: TGTGCCAGCTCAGGTTCCTCGTACGAGCAGTACTTC.